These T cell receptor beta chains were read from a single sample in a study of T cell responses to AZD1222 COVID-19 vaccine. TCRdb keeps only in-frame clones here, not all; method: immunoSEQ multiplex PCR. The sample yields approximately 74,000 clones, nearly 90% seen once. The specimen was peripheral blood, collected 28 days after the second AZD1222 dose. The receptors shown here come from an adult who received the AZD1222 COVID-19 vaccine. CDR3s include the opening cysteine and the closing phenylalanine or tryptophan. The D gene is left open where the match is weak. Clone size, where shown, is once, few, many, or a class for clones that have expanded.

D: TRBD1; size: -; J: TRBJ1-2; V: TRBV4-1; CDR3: CASSQERGQGSYGYTF; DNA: TGCGCCAGCAGCCAAGAAAGGGGACAGGGGTCTTATGGCTACACCTTC
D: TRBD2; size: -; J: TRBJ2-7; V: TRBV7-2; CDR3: CASSLGGTSASYEQYF; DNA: TGTGCCAGCAGCTTAGGGGGGACTAGCGCCTCCTACGAGCAGTACTTC
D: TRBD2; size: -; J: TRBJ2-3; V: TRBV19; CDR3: CASTSGSVDTQYF; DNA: TGTGCCAGTACTAGCGGGAGTGTAGATACGCAGTATTTT
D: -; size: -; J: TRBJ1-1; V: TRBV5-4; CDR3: CASSSPETNLNTEAFF; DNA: TGTGCCAGCAGTTCTCCCGAGACTAATTTGAACACTGAAGCTTTCTTT
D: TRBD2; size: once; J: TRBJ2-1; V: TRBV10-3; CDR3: CAISEDGSGTSVGEQFF; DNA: TGTGCCATCAGTGAAGATGGGAGCGGGACTAGCGTGGGTGAGCAGTTCTTC
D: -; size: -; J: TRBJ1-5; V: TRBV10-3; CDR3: CAISGGGNQPQHF; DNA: TGTGCCATCAGTGGGGGTGGCAATCAGCCCCAGCATTTT
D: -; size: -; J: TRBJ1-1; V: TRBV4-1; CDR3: CASSQDPGFSNTEAFF; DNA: TGCGCCAGCAGCCAAGATCCCGGGTTCTCGAACACTGAAGCTTTCTTT
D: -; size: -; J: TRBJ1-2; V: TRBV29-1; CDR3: CSVDLLAGGGGYTF; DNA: TGCAGCGTTGACCTTCTGGCGGGGGGCGGTGGCTACACCTTC
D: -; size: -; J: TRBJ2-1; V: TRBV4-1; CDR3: CASSQGPKGSSYNEQFF; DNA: TGCGCCAGCAGCCAGGGCCCAAAGGGAAGCTCCTACAATGAGCAGTTCTTC
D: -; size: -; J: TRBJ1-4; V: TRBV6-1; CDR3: CASSERGKQGLLGEKLFF; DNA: TGTGCCAGCAGTGAACGAGGGAAACAGGGACTATTAGGCGAAAAACTGTTTTTT
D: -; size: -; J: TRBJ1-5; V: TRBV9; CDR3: CASSSGTLNQPQHF; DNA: TGTGCCAGCAGCTCCGGGACACTCAATCAGCCCCAGCATTTT
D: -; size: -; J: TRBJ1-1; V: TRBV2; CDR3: CASDSAGVNTEAFF; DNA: TGTGCCAGCGATTCGGCCGGCGTGAACACTGAAGCTTTCTTT
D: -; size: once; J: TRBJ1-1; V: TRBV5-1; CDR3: CASSLEPLRRGANTEAFF; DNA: TGCGCCAGCAGCTTGGAACCGCTCAGGCGGGGCGCGAACACTGAAGCTTTCTTT
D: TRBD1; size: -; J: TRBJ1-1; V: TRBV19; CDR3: CASSMGQQAFF; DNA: TGTGCCAGTAGTATGGGACAGCAAGCTTTCTTT
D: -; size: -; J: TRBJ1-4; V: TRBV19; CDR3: CASKAGTATNEKLFF; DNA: TGTGCCAGTAAGGCCGGGACGGCAACTAATGAAAAACTGTTTTTT
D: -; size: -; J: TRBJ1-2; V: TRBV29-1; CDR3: CSVEDQKTNYGYTF; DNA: TGCAGCGTTGAAGATCAGAAGACTAACTATGGCTACACCTTC
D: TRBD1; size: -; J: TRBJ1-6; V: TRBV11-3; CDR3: CASSQGGTANSPLHF; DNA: TGTGCCAGCAGCCAGGGGGGGACAGCTAATTCACCCCTCCACTTT
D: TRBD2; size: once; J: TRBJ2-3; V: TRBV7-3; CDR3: CASSLGTSGSLDTQYF; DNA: TGTGCCAGCAGCCTAGGGACTAGCGGGAGTTTGGATACGCAGTATTTT
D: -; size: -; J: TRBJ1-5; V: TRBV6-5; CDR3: CASSLGRNQPQHF; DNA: TGTGCCAGCAGTCTCGGCAGAAATCAGCCCCAGCATTTT
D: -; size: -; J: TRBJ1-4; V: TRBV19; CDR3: CASSIRSSNEKLFF; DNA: TGTGCCAGTAGTATCCGGTCCTCTAATGAAAAACTGTTTTTT
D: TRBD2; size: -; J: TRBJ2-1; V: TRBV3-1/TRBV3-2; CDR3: CASSPNRWAGGGSEQFF; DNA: TGTGCCAGCAGCCCTAATCGGTGGGCGGGAGGGGGAAGTGAGCAGTTCTTC
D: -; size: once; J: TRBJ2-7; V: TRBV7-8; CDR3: CASSWGRDAEGYEQYF; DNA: TGTGCCAGCAGCTGGGGACGGGACGCCGAGGGTTACGAGCAGTACTTC
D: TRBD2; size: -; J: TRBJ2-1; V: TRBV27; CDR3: CASSLGLAGAVEQFF; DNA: TGTGCCAGCAGTTTGGGACTAGCGGGAGCAGTTGAGCAGTTCTTC
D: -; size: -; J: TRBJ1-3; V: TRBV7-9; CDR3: CASSLGGGDPGNTIYF; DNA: TGTGCCAGCAGCTTAGGAGGCGGGGATCCAGGAAACACCATATATTTT
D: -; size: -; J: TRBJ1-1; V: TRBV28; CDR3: CASSSPRPQNTEAFF; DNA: TGTGCCAGCAGTTCCCCCCGGCCCCAGAACACTGAAGCTTTCTTT
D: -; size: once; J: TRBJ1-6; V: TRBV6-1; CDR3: CASSEGSYNSPLHF; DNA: TGTGCCAGCAGTGAGGGGAGCTATAATTCACCCCTCCACTTT
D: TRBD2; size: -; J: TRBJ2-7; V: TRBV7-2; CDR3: CASSSLGSGAYEQYF; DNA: TGTGCCAGCAGCTCCCTGGGTAGCGGGGCCTACGAGCAGTACTTC
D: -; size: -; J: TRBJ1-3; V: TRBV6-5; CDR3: CASSYSEGGNTIYF; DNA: TGTGCCAGCAGTTACTCGGAGGGTGGAAACACCATATATTTT
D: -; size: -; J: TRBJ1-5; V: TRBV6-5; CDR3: CASTSISGQPQHF; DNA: TGTGCCAGCACCTCGATCAGTGGTCAGCCCCAGCATTTT
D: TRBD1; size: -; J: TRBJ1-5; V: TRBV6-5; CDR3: CASSEDRASNQPQHF; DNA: TGTGCCAGCAGCGAGGACAGGGCGAGCAATCAGCCCCAGCATTTT
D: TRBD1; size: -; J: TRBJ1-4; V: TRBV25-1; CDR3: CASSPGQGGEKLFF; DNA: TGTGCCAGCAGCCCGGGACAGGGCGGTGAAAAACTGTTTTTT
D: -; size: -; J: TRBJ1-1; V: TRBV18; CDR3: CASSEIQGSAFF; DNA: TGTGCCAGCTCAGAGATCCAGGGAAGCGCTTTCTTT
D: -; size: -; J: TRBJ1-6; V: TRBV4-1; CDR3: CASSQAYNAGYNSPLHF; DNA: TGCGCCAGCAGCCAAGCTTACAACGCGGGATATAATTCACCCCTCCACTTT
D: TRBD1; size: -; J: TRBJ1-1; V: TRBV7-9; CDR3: CASSLQGANTEAFF; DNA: TGTGCCAGCAGCTTACAGGGGGCGAACACTGAAGCTTTCTTT
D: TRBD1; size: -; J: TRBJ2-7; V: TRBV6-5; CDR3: CASSRDRVGWEQYF; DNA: TGTGCCAGCAGCCGAGACAGGGTTGGTTGGGAGCAGTACTTC
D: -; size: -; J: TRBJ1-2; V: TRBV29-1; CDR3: CSSETVAYTF; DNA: TGCAGCAGCGAGACAGTTGCTTACACCTTC
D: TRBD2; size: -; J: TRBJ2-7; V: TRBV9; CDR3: CASSVGAGTSGTAYEQYF; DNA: TGTGCCAGCAGCGTAGGGGCCGGGACTAGCGGGACTGCCTACGAGCAGTACTTC
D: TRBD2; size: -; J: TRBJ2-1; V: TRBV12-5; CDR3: CASGGTGTSGYNEQFF; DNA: TGTGCTAGTGGGGGGACCGGGACTAGCGGCTACAATGAGCAGTTCTTC
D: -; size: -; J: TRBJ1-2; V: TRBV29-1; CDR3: CSVAQVLKVDGYTF; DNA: TGCAGCGTTGCGCAAGTTTTGAAAGTAGATGGCTACACCTTC
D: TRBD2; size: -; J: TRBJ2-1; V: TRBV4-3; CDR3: CASSQDGGLLAVSSYNEQFF; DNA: TGCGCCAGCAGCCAAGATGGGGGTTTACTAGCGGTGAGCTCCTACAATGAGCAGTTCTTC
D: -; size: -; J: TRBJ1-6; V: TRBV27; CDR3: CASSFSAYNSPLHF; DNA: TGTGCCAGCAGTTTTTCGGCCTATAATTCACCCCTCCACTTT
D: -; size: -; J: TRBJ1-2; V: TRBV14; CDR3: CASSQDQARARGYTF; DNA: TGTGCCAGCAGCCAAGATCAAGCCAGGGCGAGAGGCTACACCTTC
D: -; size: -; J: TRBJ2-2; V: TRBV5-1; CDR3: CASSFTGSNTGELFF; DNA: TGCGCCAGCAGCTTTACAGGGTCGAACACCGGGGAGCTGTTTTTT
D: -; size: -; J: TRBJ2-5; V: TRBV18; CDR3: CASSPPTVQETQYF; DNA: TGTGCCAGCTCACCACCGACGGTACAAGAGACCCAGTACTTC
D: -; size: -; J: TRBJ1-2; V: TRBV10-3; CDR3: CAISPDGSVYGYTF; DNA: TGTGCCATCAGCCCGGACGGATCGGTCTATGGCTACACCTTC
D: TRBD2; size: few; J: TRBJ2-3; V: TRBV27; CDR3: CASSLGLAGGDTQYF; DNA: TGTGCCAGCAGTCTGGGACTAGCGGGAGGAGATACGCAGTATTTT
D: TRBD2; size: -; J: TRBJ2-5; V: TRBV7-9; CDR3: CASSLGLAGGPQQETQYF; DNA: TGTGCCAGCAGCTTAGGACTAGCGGGAGGGCCCCAGCAAGAGACCCAGTACTTC
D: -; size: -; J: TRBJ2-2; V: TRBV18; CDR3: CASPPPTQGPAGELFF; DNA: TGTGCCAGCCCACCCCCGACGCAAGGACCTGCCGGGGAGCTGTTTTTT
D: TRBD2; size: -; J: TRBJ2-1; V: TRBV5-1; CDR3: CASSFGTSANEQFF; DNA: TGCGCCAGCAGCTTTGGGACTAGCGCCAATGAGCAGTTCTTC
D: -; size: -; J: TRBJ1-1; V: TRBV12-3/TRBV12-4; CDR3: CASSLAQAAEAFF; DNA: TGTGCCAGCAGTTTAGCGCAGGCAGCTGAAGCTTTCTTT
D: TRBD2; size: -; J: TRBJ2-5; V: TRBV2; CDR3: CASSGLAGGRQETQYF; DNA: TGTGCCAGCAGCGGACTAGCGGGAGGAAGACAAGAGACCCAGTACTTC
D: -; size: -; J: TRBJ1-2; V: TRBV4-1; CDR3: CASSNQGDYGYTF; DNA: TGCGCCAGCAGCAACCAGGGCGATTATGGCTACACCTTC
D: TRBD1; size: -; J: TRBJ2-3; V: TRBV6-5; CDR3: CASRDDRGGPDTQYF; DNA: TGTGCCAGCCGGGACGACAGGGGCGGTCCCGATACGCAGTATTTT